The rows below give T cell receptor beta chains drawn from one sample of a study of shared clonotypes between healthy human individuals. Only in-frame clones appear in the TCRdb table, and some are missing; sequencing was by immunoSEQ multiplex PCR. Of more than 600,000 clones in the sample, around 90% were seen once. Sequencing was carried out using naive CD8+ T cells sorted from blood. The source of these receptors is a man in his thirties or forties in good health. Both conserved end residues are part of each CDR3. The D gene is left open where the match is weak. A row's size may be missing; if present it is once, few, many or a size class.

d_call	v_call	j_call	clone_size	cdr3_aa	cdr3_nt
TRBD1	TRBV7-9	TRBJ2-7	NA	CASSLDPGQGAYEQYF	TGTGCCAGCAGCTTAGATCCGGGACAGGGGGCATACGAGCAGTACTTC
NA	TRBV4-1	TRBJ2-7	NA	CASSQVGVYEQYF	TGCGCCAGCAGCCAAGTCGGGGTTTACGAGCAGTACTTC
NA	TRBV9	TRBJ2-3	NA	CASSVGVSSTDTQYF	TGTGCCAGCAGCGTAGGTGTTTCTAGCACAGATACGCAGTATTTT
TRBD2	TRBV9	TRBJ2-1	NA	CASSAWGEGSYNEQFF	TGTGCCAGCAGCGCCTGGGGGGAGGGTTCCTACAATGAGCAGTTCTTC
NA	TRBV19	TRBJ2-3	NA	CASRQSGDTQYF	TGTGCCAGTAGGCAAAGCGGGGATACGCAGTATTTT
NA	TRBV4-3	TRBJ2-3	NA	CASSQETSRTSTDTQYF	TGCGCCAGCAGCCAAGAAACAAGCCGTACGAGCACAGATACGCAGTATTTT
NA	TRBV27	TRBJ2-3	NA	CASSSRAYTQYF	TGTGCCAGCAGCTCTCGAGCCTATACGCAGTATTTT
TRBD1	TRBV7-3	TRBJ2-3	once	CASSLGQYGTDYTDTQYF	TGTGCCAGCAGCTTAGGACAGTACGGGACAGATTACACAGATACGCAGTATTTT
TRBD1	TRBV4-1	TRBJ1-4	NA	CASSPLTGGNEKLFF	TGCGCCAGCAGCCCGTTGACAGGGGGCAATGAAAAACTGTTTTTT
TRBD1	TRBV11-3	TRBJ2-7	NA	CASSPGQGAFYEQYF	TGTGCCAGCAGCCCCGGACAGGGGGCGTTCTACGAGCAGTACTTC
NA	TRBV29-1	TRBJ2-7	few	CSVGGRTDSPTYEQYF	TGCAGCGTTGGAGGCCGGACAGACAGCCCAACCTACGAGCAGTACTTC
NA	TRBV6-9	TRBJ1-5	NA	CASSPTGRPRIISNQPQHF	TGTGCCAGCAGCCCTACCGGGAGGCCCAGGATTATAAGCAATCAGCCCCAGCATTTT
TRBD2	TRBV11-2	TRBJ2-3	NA	CASSSSTSGTSTDTQYF	TGTGCCAGCAGCTCGTCGACTAGCGGCACTAGCACAGATACGCAGTATTTT
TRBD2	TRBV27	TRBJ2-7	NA	CASSIAGRTYEQYF	TGTGCCAGCAGCATAGCGGGGAGAACCTACGAGCAGTACTTC
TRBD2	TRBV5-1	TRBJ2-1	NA	CASSLVAVGSGDEQFF	TGCGCCAGCAGCTTGGTGGCAGTGGGGAGCGGGGATGAGCAGTTCTTC
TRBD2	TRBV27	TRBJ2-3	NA	CASSPAGLAVSTDTQYF	TGTGCCAGCAGTCCCGCGGGACTAGCGGTTAGCACAGATACGCAGTATTTT
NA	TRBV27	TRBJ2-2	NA	CASSLSSGNTGELFF	TGTGCCAGCAGTTTATCTTCCGGAAACACCGGGGAGCTGTTTTTT
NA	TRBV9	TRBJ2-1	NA	CASSVEVGAVSSYNEQFF	TGTGCCAGCAGCGTAGAGGTCGGAGCGGTCTCCTCCTACAATGAGCAGTTCTTC
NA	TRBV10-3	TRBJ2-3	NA	CAITGQGGTDTQYF	TGTGCCATCACCGGTCAGGGAGGAACAGATACGCAGTATTTT
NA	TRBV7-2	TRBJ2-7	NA	CASSSGISYEQYF	TGTGCCAGCAGCTCAGGGATCTCCTACGAGCAGTACTTC
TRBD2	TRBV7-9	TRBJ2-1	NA	CASSWAGTSGWNEQFF	TGTGCCAGCAGCTGGGCCGGGACTAGCGGATGGAATGAGCAGTTCTTC
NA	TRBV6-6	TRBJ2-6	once	CASSVTRRANVLTF	TGTGCCAGCAGTGTGACTCGTAGGGCCAACGTCCTGACTTTC
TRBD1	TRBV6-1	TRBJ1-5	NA	CASSARTGVGNSNQPQHF	TGTGCCAGCAGTGCACGGACAGGGGTGGGGAATAGCAATCAGCCCCAGCATTTT
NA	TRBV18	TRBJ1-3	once	CASSGKVDTIYF	TGTGCCAGCTCTGGGAAAGTGGACACCATATATTTT
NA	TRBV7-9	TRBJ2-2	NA	CASTRPNTGELFF	TGTGCCAGCACTCGGCCGAACACCGGGGAGCTGTTTTTT
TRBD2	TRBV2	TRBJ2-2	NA	CASTSGSLNTGELFF	TGTGCCAGCACTAGCGGGAGTTTGAACACCGGGGAGCTGTTTTTT